Listed below are T cell receptor beta chains from one sample, sequenced in a study of blood T cell repertoires in COVID-19. Profiling relied on immunoSEQ multiplex PCR, and the TCRdb table lists in-frame clones only, not all of them. The sample yields some 270,000 clones, 80% to 90% seen once. Sequencing input: peripheral blood. The receptors derive from a woman aged 40 to 50 who had recovered from COVID-19. The CDR3 runs from the conserved cysteine through the conserved F or W. The D gene is left open where the match is weak. The size of a clone is reported for some rows only, either as once, few or many, or as a class for expanded clones.

V gene	D gene	CDR3 length	J gene	clone size	CDR3 protein	CDR3 DNA
TRBV28	-	14	TRBJ1-2	-	CASSLSPSDYGYTF	TGTGCCAGCAGTTTAAGTCCCTCGGACTATGGCTACACCTTC
TRBV27	TRBD1	14	TRBJ1-2	-	CASSLRGQGYGYTF	TGTGCCAGCAGTTTACGGGGACAGGGCTATGGCTACACCTTC
TRBV19	TRBD1	15	TRBJ1-1	once	CASSFWDRGNTEAFF	TGTGCCAGTAGTTTTTGGGACAGGGGTAACACTGAAGCTTTCTTT
TRBV13	-	15	TRBJ2-4	-	CASSSNLLAKNIQYF	TGTGCCAGCAGCTCGAACCTATTAGCCAAAAACATTCAGTACTTC
TRBV10-1	TRBD1	12	TRBJ1-1	-	CASSVGTGVAFF	TGCGCCAGCAGTGTTGGGACAGGGGTCGCTTTCTTT
TRBV3-1/TRBV3-2	-	14	TRBJ1-1	-	CASSQGYSPPEAFF	TGTGCCAGCAGCCAAGGGTACTCCCCACCTGAAGCTTTCTTT
TRBV9	TRBD2	15	TRBJ2-3	-	CASSESAGGRDTQYF	TGTGCCAGCAGCGAATCAGCGGGGGGGAGAGATACGCAGTATTTT
TRBV5-6	-	16	TRBJ1-3	few	CASSLIPTDSGNTIYF	TGTGCCAGCAGCTTGATCCCGACAGACTCTGGAAACACCATATATTTT
TRBV11-2	-	13	TRBJ2-1	-	CASSLDIYNEQFF	TGTGCCAGCAGCCTCGACATTTACAATGAGCAGTTCTTC
TRBV7-3	TRBD2	12	TRBJ2-5	-	CASSDGRGTQYF	TGTGCCAGCAGCGATGGGAGGGGAACCCAGTACTTC
TRBV4-1	TRBD1	15	TRBJ2-6	-	CASSQQGAGANVLTF	TGCGCCAGCAGCCAACAGGGGGCTGGGGCCAACGTCCTGACTTTC
TRBV19	-	12	TRBJ1-2	once	CASSIAQGSYTF	TGTGCCAGTAGTATAGCCCAGGGTAGCTACACCTTC
TRBV18	-	14	TRBJ2-2	-	CASSPDWAGGELFF	TGTGCCAGCTCACCGGACTGGGCCGGCGGGGAGCTGTTTTTT
TRBV4-1	-	17	TRBJ1-4	few	CASSPTPKGEANEKLFF	TGCGCCAGCAGCCCGACACCGAAAGGGGAGGCTAATGAAAAACTGTTTTTT
TRBV11-2	-	15	TRBJ1-3	-	CASTRGGFSGNTIYF	TGTGCCAGCACCCGCGGGGGGTTCTCTGGAAACACCATATATTTT
TRBV7-9	TRBD2	15	TRBJ2-2	-	CASSPRTSGTGELFF	TGTGCCAGCAGCCCGCGGACTAGCGGAACCGGGGAGCTGTTTTTT
TRBV29-1	TRBD2	17	TRBJ2-3	-	CSVVRYPLAGGTDTQYF	TGCAGCGTTGTTAGGTACCCCCTAGCGGGTGGTACAGATACGCAGTATTTT
TRBV19	TRBD2	15	TRBJ2-1	-	CASNPSGRIYNEQFF	TGTGCCAGTAACCCTAGCGGGAGGATCTACAATGAGCAGTTCTTC